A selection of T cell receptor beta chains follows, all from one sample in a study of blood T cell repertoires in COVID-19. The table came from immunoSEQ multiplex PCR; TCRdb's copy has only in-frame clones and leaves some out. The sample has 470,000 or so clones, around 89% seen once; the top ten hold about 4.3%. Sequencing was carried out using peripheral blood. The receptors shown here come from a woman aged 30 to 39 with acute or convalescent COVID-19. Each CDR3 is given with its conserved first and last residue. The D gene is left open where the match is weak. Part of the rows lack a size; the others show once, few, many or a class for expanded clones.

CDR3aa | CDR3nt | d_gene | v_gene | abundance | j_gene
CASTSSGGWTEAFF | TGTGCCAGCACCTCGTCGGGGGGCTGGACTGAAGCTTTCTTT | . | TRBV28 | . | TRBJ1-1
CASNRQGSDGYTF | TGTGCCAGCAACCGACAGGGTTCGGATGGCTACACCTTC | TRBD1 | TRBV2 | once | TRBJ1-2
CASSLEGTKNTEAFF | TGTGCCAGCAGCTTGGAAGGGACTAAGAACACTGAAGCTTTCTTT | . | TRBV5-4 | . | TRBJ1-1
CASSSSQGAVFYGYTF | TGTGCCAGCAGTTCTAGCCAGGGGGCGGTTTTTTATGGCTACACCTTC | TRBD1 | TRBV28 | . | TRBJ1-2
CASGLGRVGANVLTF | TGTGCTAGTGGTTTGGGCAGGGTCGGGGCCAACGTCCTGACTTTC | . | TRBV12-5 | . | TRBJ2-6
CASSDGQGTYEQYF | TGTGCCAGCAGTGATGGACAGGGTACCTACGAGCAGTACTTC | TRBD1 | TRBV6-2/TRBV6-3 | . | TRBJ2-7
CASSPTSGETQYF | TGTGCCAGCAGCCCCACTAGCGGGGAGACCCAGTACTTC | TRBD2 | TRBV12-3/TRBV12-4 | once | TRBJ2-5
CSASVTSIFTDTQYF | TGCAGTGCAAGTGTGACTAGCATTTTCACAGATACGCAGTATTTT | TRBD2 | TRBV20-1 | . | TRBJ2-3
CATSDSLDRDGQYF | TGTGCCACCAGTGATTCTCTGGACAGGGACGGGCAGTACTTC | TRBD1 | TRBV24-1 | . | TRBJ2-7
CASSFSGVNEQFF | TGTGCCAGCAGTTTTTCAGGGGTCAATGAGCAGTTCTTC | . | TRBV12-3/TRBV12-4 | few | TRBJ2-1
CASSAGQAPYNEQFF | TGTGCCAGCAGCGCAGGACAAGCACCGTACAATGAGCAGTTCTTC | . | TRBV9 | . | TRBJ2-1
CASSSGGSTDTQYF | TGTGCCAGCAGCTCGGGGGGCTCCACAGATACGCAGTATTTT | . | TRBV7-9 | many | TRBJ2-3
CATSRQIAGKYNEQFF | TGTGCCACCAGCAGACAAATAGCGGGGAAATACAATGAGCAGTTCTTC | TRBD2 | TRBV15 | . | TRBJ2-1
CASSGDRELTGNTIYF | TGTGCCAGCAGCGGGGACAGGGAGCTCACTGGAAACACCATATATTTT | TRBD1 | TRBV3-1/TRBV3-2 | . | TRBJ1-3
CATLMQDTDSPLHF | TGTGCCACTCTGATGCAGGACACAGATTCACCCCTCCACTTT | . | TRBV10-3 | . | TRBJ1-6
CASSWGHRGQGTEAFF | TGTGCCAGCAGCTGGGGGCATCGGGGACAGGGCACTGAAGCTTTCTTT | TRBD1 | TRBV5-5 | . | TRBJ1-1
CASSDHRSGGYTF | TGTGCCAGCAGTGATCATCGAAGCGGGGGCTACACCTTC | . | TRBV6-4 | . | TRBJ1-2
CASSPQPGQYYEQYF | TGCGCCAGCAGCCCCCAGCCGGGACAGTATTACGAGCAGTACTTC | TRBD1 | TRBV4-1 | . | TRBJ2-7
CAWSLGQGARHEQFF | TGTGCCTGGAGTTTAGGACAGGGGGCACGGCATGAGCAGTTCTTC | TRBD1 | TRBV30 | . | TRBJ2-1
CAISDSGQETQYF | TGTGCCATCAGTGACTCGGGACAAGAGACCCAGTACTTC | . | TRBV10-3 | . | TRBJ2-5
CASSQWEKLFF | TGTGCCAGCAGTCAGTGGGAGAAGCTGTTTTTT | . | TRBV28 | once | TRBJ2-2
CASSPDRDTDTQYF | TGTGCCAGCAGTCCGGACAGGGACACAGATACGCAGTATTTT | TRBD1 | TRBV28 | once | TRBJ2-3
CASSSDTGIRGSYGYTF | TGTGCCAGCAGTTCGGACACCGGGATCCGGGGGAGCTATGGCTACACCTTC | . | TRBV28 | . | TRBJ1-2
CASSFSRAPGELFF | TGTGCCAGCAGCTTTTCCAGGGCTCCCGGGGAGCTGTTTTTT | . | TRBV7-9 | few | TRBJ2-2
CSASGQGGPYGYTF | TGCAGTGCTAGTGGGCAGGGGGGCCCCTATGGCTACACCTTC | TRBD1 | TRBV20-1 | . | TRBJ1-2
CATSTTGARITDTQYF | TGTGCCACCAGCACAACAGGGGCGAGAATCACAGATACGCAGTATTTT | TRBD1 | TRBV15 | once | TRBJ2-3
CASSPPGQGFSNYGYTF | TGTGCCAGCTCACCGCCGGGACAGGGTTTTTCTAACTATGGCTACACCTTC | TRBD1 | TRBV18 | . | TRBJ1-2